This T cell receptor beta chain was identified in a study of regulatory T cells in long-lasting Graves disease (dated by TCRdb to about 2021). A note on the overall study: To count as having persistent Graves' disease, a patient had to have received antithyroid drug treatment for over 5 years with TSH receptor autoantibodies remaining persistently positive. This study used TCR sequencing and RNA sequencing of peripheral blood to compare persistent Graves' disease patients against newly diagnosed Graves' disease patients. The study was registered as a clinical trial and conducted in China. A total of approximately 35 samples underwent TCR sequencing: about 13 from persistent and roughly 20 from newly diagnosed Graves' disease patients. Antithyroid drugs had been taken for approximately ten years on average by persistent Graves' disease patients in the clinical cohort. The research as a whole found: Only peripheral blood was studied, because thyroid tissue, the primary lesion, was inaccessible. Preferential use of TRBV28, TRBJ1-2 and TRBJ2-5 was observed in persistent disease, whereas TRBV20-1 and TRBJ2-1 were favored in newly diagnosed disease. The authors acknowledged the small sample size as a limitation that may reduce accuracy. Persistent patients shared more public clonotypes among themselves (fewer than 3,000) than newly diagnosed patients did (roughly 910). Only the TCR beta chain was sequenced and analyzed. Persistent Graves' disease patients showed lower TCR Shannon entropy and fewer highly expanded clones than newly diagnosed patients, suggesting clonal expansion.

The sample's time point label is to be understood as: persistent/refractory GD, antithyroid drugs over 5 years with positive TRAb. For both TCR sequencing and RNA sequencing, RNA was extracted from PBMCs in TRIzol. Graves' disease was diagnosed according to American Thyroid Association guidelines. The patients came from an endocrinology department in Xi'an, China. Each patient gave roughly 10 milliliters of peripheral blood, collected in an EDTA anticoagulant tube. Ficoll Paque Plus density gradient separation was used to isolate PBMCs, and no further T cell sorting was performed. RNA quality was checked with an Agilent 2100 Bioanalyzer and agarose gel, and concentration with a NanoDrop 2000. The CDR3 numbers 16 residues from cysteine through phenylalanine. Solely the CDR3 DNA is kept, with 48 bases framed from the first base. The germline V gene (reference sequence) provides CDR1 LNHDA and CDR2 SQIVND. Cut back by 6 bases and 5 bases, the V and J ends lie 22 bases apart.

The library was produced with multiplex PCR. These reads were obtained on an Illumina HiSeq 4000. TCR beta libraries were built with iRepertoire HTBI primers and Arm-PCR amplification of CDR3 regions. Before sequencing, the PCR products went through gel purification. Per the source publication's procedure: Gene usage analysis of CDR3 amino acid clonotypes relied on the 62 TRBV and 13 to 15 TRBJ segments identified across samples. Filtered high-quality paired reads were merged into contigs using COPE and FqMerger. BLAST was used to align contigs to the IMGT TRBV, TRBD and TRBJ reference genes, and CDR3 was defined following IMGT. Any clonotype with a frequency above 0.1% was counted as a highly expanded clone. Shannon entropy served as the measure of repertoire diversity, while the Gini coefficient captured V-J evenness. Public clonotypes were defined as clonotypes shared by more than one individual. The public sequencing data were trimmed at Q25 with fastp and processed into clonotypes with MiXCR by TCRdb, which kept only in-frame beta chains. Each record represents a unique CDR3 protein, reported with the most common genes and DNA among its rows. TCRdb's processing, not the authors', yielded these V and J calls. Within this sample are some 450,000 distinct CDR3 sequences, with about a quarter of them counted one time only. The ten largest clones represent about a quarter of the sample.

As regards this clonotype: The antigen this receptor binds is unknown. No quality values exist for individual bases; no much larger clone is one base distant.

The sequence came from a female donor with Graves disease. The receptor chain draws on TRBV19 and TRBJ1-2; perhaps TRBD1 is the D gene, with 6 bases matching. The specimen comprised peripheral blood mononuclear cells (PBMCs), sampled when the disease was refractory, from a patient treated with antithyroid drugs. The CDR3 region has the sequence CASRQIRGRIDYGYTF. The DNA sequence is as follows: TGTGCCAGTAGGCAGATCAGGGGAAGGATCGATTATGGCTACACCTTC.